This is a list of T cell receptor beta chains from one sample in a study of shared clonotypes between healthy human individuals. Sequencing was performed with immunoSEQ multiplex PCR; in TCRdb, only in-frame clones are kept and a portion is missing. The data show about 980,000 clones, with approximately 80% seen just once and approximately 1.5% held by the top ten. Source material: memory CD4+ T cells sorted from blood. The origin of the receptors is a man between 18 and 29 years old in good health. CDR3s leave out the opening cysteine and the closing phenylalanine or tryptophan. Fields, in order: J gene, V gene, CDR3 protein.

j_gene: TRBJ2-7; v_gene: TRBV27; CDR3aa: ASSGTGYEQY
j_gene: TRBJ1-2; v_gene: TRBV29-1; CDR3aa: SAGRGGDGYT
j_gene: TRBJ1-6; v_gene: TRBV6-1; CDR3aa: AKRKGPDDSPLH
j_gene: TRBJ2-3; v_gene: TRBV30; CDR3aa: AYGQGTDTQY
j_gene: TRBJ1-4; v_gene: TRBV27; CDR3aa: ASSPRDTNLAGLF
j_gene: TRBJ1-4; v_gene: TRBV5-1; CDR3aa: ASSLKGQPNEKLF
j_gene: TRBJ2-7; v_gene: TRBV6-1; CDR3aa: ASSQDPYPTSATRLN
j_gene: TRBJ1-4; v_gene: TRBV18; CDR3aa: ASSPIVGVEKLF
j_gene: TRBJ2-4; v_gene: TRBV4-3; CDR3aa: ASSQGRGRGTKNIQY
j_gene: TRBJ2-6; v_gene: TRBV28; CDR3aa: ASRERPFSGANVLT
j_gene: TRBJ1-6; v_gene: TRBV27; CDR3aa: ASSRDRPHNSPLH
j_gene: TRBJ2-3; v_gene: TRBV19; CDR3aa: ASSMGRGPDTQY
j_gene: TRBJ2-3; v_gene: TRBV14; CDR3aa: ASSQADTQY
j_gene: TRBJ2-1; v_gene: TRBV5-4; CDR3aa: ASSPGGAGGLNEQF
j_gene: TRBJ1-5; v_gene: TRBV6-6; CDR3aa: ASRASNQPQH
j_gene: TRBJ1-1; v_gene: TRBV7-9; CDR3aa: ASSKTGNTEAF
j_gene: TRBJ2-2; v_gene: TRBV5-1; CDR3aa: ASSLWQGAVGELF
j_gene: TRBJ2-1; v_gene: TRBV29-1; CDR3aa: SVSSGRARDEQF
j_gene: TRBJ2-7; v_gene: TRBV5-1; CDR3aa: ASGTDTAYEQY
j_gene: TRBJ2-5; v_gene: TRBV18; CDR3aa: ASSPGRLEETQY
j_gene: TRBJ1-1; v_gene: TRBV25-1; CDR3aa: ASSGRVSTEAF
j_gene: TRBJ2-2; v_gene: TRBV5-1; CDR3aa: ASSLQEAAGELF
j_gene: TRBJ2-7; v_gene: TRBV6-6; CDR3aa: ASSRTASTAIYEQY
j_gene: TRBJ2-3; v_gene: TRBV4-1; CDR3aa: ASSLRTSGGVTDTQY
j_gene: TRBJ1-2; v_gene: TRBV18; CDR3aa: ASSPRGPVEGYT
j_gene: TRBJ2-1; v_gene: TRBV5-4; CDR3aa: ASRLGGTGGAEQF
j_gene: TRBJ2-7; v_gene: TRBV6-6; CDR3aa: ASSYVQGTYEQY